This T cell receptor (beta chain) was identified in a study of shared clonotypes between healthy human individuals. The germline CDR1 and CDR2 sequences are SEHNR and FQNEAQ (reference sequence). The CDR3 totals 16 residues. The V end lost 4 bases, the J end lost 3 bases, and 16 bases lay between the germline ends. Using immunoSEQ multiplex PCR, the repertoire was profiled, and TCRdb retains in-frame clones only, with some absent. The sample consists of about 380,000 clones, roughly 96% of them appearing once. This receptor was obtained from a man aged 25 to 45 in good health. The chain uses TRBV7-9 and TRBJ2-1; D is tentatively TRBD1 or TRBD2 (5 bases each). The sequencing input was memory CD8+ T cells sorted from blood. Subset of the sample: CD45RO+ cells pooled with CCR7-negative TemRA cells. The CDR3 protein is CASSSLKGTNYNEQFF. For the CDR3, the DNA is TGTGCCAGCAGCTCCTTGAAGGGGACCAACTACAATGAGCAGTTCTTC. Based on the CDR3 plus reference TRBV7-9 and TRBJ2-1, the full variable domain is DTGVSQNPRHKITKRGQNVTFRCDPISEHNRLYWYRQTLGQGPEFLTYFQNEAQLEKSRLLSDRFSAERPKGSFSTLEIQRTEQGDSAMYLCASSSLKGTNYNEQFFGPGTRLTVL.